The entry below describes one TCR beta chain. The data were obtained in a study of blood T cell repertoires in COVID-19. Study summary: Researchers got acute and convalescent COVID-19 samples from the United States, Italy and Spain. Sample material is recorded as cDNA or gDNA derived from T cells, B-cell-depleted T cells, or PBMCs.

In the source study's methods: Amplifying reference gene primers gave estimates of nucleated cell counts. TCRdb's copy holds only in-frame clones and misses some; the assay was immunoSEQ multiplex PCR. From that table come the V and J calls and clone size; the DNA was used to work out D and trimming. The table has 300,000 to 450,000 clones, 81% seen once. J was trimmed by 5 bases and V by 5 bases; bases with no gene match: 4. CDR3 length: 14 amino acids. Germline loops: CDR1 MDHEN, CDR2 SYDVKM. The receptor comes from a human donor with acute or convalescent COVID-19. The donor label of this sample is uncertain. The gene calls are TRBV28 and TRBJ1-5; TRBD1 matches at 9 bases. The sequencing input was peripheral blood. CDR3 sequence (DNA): TGTGCCAGCAGTACGGGACAGGGATATCAGCCCCAGCATTTT. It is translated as CASSTGQGYQPQHF.